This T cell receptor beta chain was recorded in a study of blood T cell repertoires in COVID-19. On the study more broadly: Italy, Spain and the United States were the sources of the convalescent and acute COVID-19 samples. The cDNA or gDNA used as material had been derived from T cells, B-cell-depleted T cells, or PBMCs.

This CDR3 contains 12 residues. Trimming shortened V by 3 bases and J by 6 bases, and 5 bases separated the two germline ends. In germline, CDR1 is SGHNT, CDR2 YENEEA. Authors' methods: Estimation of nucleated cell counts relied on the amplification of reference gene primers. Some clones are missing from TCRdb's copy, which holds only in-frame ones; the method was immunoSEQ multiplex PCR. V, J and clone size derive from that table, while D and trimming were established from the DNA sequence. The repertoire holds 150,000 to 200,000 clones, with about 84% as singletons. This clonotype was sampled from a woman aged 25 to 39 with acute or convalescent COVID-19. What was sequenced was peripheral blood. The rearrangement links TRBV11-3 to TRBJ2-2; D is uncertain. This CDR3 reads CASSLTSGELFF. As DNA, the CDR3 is TGTGCCAGCAGCTTGACATCCGGGGAGCTGTTTTTT. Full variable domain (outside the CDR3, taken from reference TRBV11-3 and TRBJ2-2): EAGVVQSPRYKIIEKKQPVAFWCNPISGHNTLYWYLQNLGQGPELLIRYENEEAVDDSQLPKDRFSAERLKGVDSTLKIQPAELGDSAVYLCASSLTSGELFFGEGSRLTVL.